Listed here is a single TCR beta chain. Its antigen is unidentified. The data were obtained in a study of cytomegalovirus exposure and HLA in healthy donors. Findings of the study overall: The study carried out a later analysis of TCR beta sequences. It associated 15,000 to 20,000 of them with specific HLA alleles at a false discovery rate of 0.05. In a later analysis, an Asian-associated ancestry cluster reportedly showed fewer N-insertions than the approximately 620-donor mean. TCR beta sequences reportedly predicted most subjects' HLA-A and HLA-B alleles accurately.

The CDR3 is 15 residues long. Germline trimming cut 0 bases from V and 1 base from J; bases unmatched to any gene: 2. Germline V gene lookup returns CDR1 LGHNA and CDR2 YSLEER. Use of 60 Vbeta and 13 Jbeta primers characterized the PCR. The assay was immunoSEQ multiplex PCR, and TCRdb's table has in-frame clones only and misses some. Of more than 90,000 clones detected, roughly 79% appear once; the ten largest clones hold roughly 2%. Sequencing input: PBMCs. The chain uses TRBV4-3 and TRBJ2-7; 8 bases are a match to TRBD2. The TCR was taken from a man in his forties in good health and CMV-seronegative. The CDR3 protein is CASSQDASGSYEQYF. CDR3 nucleotide sequence: TGCGCCAGCAGCCAAGATGCTAGCGGGTCCTACGAGCAGTACTTC.